This TCR beta chain emerged from a study of T cells in Graves' hyperthyroidism and ophthalmopathy. The CDR3 sequence is 14 residues long. Trimming cost V 0 bases and J 8 bases; bases outside gene matches: 7. Germline CDR1 and CDR2: SGDLS and YYNGEE. Ophthalmopathy cases met thresholds of Clinical Activity Score at least 3, NOSPECS grade at least 4 and duration under 3 months. PBMCs were collected from a 10 ml volume of fresh peripheral blood. Study conclusions and caveats: Most expanded thyroid clonotypes above 0.001 recurred in blood.

This clonotype has a handful of counts. Its specificity is not known. Amplified TCR beta CDR3 regions derived from RNA transcripts. Using the HTBI primer set, a first-round RT-PCR was run on the TCR CDR3. A single record per CDR3 protein comes from TCRdb applying MiXCR to the multiplex PCR reads. The table includes 300,000 to 450,000 distinct CDR3 sequences, about 18% detected once. This TCR was sampled from a young man with Graves' ophthalmopathy. The sample was blood. The J gene is TRBJ1-2, the V gene TRBV9, with TRBD1 matching 7 bases. Written as DNA, the CDR3 is TGTGCCAGCAGCGTAGACAGGGGCGCTACGGGCTACACCTTC. Protein: CASSVDRGATGYTF.